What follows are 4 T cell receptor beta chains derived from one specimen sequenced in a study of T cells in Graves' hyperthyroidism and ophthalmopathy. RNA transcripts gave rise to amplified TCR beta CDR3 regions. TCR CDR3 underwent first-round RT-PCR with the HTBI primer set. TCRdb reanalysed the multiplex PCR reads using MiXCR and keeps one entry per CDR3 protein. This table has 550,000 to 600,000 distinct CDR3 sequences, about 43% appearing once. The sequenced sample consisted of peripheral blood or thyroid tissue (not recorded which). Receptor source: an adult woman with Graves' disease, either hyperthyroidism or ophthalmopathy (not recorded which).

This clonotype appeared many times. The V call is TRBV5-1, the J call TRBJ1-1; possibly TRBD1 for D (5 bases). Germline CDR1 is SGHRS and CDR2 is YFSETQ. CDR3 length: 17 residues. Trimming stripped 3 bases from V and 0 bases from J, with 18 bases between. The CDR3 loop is CASSWGLGRLMNTEAFF. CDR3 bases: TGCGCCAGCAGCTGGGGACTAGGACGGCTCATGAACACTGAAGCTTTCTTT.

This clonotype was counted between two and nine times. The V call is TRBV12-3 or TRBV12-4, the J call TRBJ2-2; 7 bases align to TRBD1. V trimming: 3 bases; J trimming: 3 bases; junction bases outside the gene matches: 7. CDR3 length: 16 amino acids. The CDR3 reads CASSFSWGQHTGELFF. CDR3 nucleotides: TGTGCCAGCAGTTTCTCCTGGGGACAGCACACCGGGGAGCTGTTTTTT.

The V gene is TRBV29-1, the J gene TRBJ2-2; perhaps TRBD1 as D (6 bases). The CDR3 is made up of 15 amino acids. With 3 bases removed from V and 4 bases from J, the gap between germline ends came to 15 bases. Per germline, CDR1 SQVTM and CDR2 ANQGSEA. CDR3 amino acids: CSVDGPGAVTGELFF. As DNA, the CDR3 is TGCAGCGTTGACGGGCCAGGGGCGGTCACCGGGGAGCTGTTTTTT.

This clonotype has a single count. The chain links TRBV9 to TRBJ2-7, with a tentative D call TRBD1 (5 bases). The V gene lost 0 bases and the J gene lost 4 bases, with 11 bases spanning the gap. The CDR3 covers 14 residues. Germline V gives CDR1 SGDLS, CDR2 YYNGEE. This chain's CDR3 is CASSVGAGSYEQYF. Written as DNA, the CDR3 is TGTGCCAGCAGCGTAGGTGCAGGGTCGTACGAGCAGTACTTC.